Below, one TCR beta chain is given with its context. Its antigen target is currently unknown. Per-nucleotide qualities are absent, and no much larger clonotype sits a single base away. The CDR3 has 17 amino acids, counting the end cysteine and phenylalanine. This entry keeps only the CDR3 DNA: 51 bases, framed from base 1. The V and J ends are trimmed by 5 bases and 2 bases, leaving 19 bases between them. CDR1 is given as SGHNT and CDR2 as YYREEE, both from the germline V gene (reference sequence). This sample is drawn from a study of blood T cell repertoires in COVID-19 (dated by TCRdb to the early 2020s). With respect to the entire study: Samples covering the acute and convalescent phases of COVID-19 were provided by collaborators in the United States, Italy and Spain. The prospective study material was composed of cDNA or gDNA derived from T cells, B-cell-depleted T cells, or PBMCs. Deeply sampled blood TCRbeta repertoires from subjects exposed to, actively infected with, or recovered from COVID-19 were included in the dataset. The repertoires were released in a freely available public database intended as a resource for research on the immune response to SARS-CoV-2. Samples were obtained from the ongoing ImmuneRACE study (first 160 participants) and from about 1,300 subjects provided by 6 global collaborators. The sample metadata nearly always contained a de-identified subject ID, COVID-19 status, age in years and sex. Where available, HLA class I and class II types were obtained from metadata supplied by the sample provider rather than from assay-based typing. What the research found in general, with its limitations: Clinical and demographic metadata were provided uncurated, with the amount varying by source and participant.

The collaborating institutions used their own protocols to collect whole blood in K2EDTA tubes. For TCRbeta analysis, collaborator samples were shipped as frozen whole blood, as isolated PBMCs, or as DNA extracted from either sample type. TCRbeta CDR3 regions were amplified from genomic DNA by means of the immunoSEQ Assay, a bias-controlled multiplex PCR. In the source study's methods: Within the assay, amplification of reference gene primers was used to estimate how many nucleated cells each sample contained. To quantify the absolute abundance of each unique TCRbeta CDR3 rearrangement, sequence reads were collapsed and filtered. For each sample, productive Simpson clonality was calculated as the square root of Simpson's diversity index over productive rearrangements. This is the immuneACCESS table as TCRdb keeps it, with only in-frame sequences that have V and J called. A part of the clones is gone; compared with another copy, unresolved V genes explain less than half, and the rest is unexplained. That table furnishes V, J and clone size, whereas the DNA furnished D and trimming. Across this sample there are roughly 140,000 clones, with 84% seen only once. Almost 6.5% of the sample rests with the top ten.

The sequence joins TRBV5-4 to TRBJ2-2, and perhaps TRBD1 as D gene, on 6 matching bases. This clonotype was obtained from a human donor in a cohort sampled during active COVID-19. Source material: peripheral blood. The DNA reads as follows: TGTGCCAGCAGTCCCGAATTATGGGACATCAACACCGGGGAGCTGTTTTTT. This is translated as CASSPELWDINTGELFF.